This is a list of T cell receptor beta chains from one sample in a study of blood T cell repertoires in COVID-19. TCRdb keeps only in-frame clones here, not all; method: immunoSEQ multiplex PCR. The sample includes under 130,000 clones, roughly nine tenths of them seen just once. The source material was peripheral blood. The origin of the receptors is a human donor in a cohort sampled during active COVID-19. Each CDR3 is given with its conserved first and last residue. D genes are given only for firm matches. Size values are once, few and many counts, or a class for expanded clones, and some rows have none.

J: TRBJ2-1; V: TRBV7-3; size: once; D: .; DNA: TGTGCCAGCAGCTCCTCCCCAGGAGAGCAGTTCTTC; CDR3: CASSSSPGEQFF
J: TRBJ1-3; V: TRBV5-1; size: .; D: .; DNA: TGCGCCAGCAGCTTGTCGGGGGACCTCTCTGGAAACACCATATATTTT; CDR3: CASSLSGDLSGNTIYF
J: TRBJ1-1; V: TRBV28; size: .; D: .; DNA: TGTGCCAGCAGATCCACAAGTTGGAACACTGAAGCTTTCTTT; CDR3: CASRSTSWNTEAFF
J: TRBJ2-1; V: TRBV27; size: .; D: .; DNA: TGTGCCAGCAGTCCTCAGGGGAGACAGTACAATGAGCAGTTCTTC; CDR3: CASSPQGRQYNEQFF
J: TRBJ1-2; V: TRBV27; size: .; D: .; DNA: TGTGCCAGCAGAAGAGAGGGAGTCTATGGCTACACCTTC; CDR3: CASRREGVYGYTF
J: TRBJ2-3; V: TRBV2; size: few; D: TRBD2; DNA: TGTGCCAGCAGTTACCTAGCGGGGGCGGGCGATACGCAGTATTTT; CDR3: CASSYLAGAGDTQYF
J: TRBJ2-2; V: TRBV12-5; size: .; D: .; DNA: TGTGCTAGTGGTTTGGGACTGGGGAGTTCTACTGACACCGGGGAGCTGTTTTTT; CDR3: CASGLGLGSSTDTGELFF
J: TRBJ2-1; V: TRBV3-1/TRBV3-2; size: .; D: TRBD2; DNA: TGTGCCAGCAGCCAAGATTGGAGTAGCGGGGGGCACAATTCTGAGCAGTTCTTC; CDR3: CASSQDWSSGGHNSEQFF
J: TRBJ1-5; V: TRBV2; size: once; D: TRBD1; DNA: TGTGCCAGCAGTGAGACAGGGGGGCAGCCCCAGCATTTT; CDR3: CASSETGGQPQHF
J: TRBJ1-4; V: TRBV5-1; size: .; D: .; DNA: TGCGCCAGCAGCGCCCGGGGGGCCCCAGCAACTAATGAAAAACTGTTTTTT; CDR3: CASSARGAPATNEKLFF
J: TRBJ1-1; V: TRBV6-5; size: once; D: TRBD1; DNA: TGTGCCAGCAGTCAATTACCGGGACAGGGGACTGAAGCTTTCTTT; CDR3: CASSQLPGQGTEAFF
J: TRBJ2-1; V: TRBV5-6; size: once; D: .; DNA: TGTGCCAGCAGCACCCTCGGGGGCAATGAGCAGTTCTTC; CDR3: CASSTLGGNEQFF
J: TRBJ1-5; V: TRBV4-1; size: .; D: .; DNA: TGCGCCAGCAGCCAAGATATGGGCCGAGCGGCAGGGGATCAGCCCCAGCATTTT; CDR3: CASSQDMGRAAGDQPQHF
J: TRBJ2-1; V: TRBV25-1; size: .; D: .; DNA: TGTGCCAGCAGTGAAGAGGCTCTACTAACGAATGAGCAGTTCTTC; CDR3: CASSEEALLTNEQFF
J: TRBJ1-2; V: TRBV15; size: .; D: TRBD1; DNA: TGTGCGGTCCAGGGGGGCGCAGGCTATGGCTACACCTTC; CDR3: CAVQGGAGYGYTF
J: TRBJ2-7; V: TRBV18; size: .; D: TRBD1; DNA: TGTGCCAGCTCAGTCGGACAGGGTCGCGAGCAGTACTTC; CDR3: CASSVGQGREQYF
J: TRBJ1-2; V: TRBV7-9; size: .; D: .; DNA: TGTGCCAGCAGCTTAGAGGGGATCAGCCGTTTGGTCTTC; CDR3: CASSLEGISRLVF
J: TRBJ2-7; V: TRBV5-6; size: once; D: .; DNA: TGTGCCAGCAGCTTGGGATGGGAGAGTTACGAGCAGTACTTC; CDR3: CASSLGWESYEQYF
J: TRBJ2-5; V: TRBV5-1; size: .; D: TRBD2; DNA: TGCGCCAGCAGCAGGGGACTAGCGGAAGAGACCCAGTACTTC; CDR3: CASSRGLAEETQYF
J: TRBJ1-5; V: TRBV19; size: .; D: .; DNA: TGTGCCAGTAGTATATATGGGGGGGAACAGCCCCAGCATTTT; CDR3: CASSIYGGEQPQHF
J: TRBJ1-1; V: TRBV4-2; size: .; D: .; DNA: TGTGCCAGCAGCCAAGCCGAGGGATGGAACACTGAAGCTTTCTTT; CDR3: CASSQAEGWNTEAFF
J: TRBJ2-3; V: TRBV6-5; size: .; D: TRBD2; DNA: TGTGCCAGCAGTTATGCGGGAGGGAGCACAGATACGCAGTATTTT; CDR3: CASSYAGGSTDTQYF
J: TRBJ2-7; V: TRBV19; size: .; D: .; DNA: TGTGCCAGTAGTATCGGTTCTAATGTCTACGAGCAGTACTTC; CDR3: CASSIGSNVYEQYF
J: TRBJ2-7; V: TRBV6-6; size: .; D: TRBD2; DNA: TGTGCCAGCAGTACCCTTAGCGGGGTATCCTACGAGCAGTACTTC; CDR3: CASSTLSGVSYEQYF
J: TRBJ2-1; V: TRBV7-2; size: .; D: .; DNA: TGTGCCAGCAGCTTAGGGCGGATCAATGAGCAGTTCTTC; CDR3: CASSLGRINEQFF
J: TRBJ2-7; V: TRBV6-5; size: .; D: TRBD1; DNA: TGTGCCAGCAGTTACCGCGACAGGGTGGACGAGCAGTACTTC; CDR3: CASSYRDRVDEQYF
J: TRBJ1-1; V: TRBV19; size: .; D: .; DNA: TGTGCCAGTAGTATAGCAGTTCGACCGGTCTCGGGAGCTTTCTTT; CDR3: CASSIAVRPVSGAFF
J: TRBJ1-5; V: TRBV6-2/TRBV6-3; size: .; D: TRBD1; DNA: TGTGCCAGCAGCTCCCTCGGACAGGGATGGTTGGATAGCAATCAGCCCCAGCATTTT; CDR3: CASSSLGQGWLDSNQPQHF
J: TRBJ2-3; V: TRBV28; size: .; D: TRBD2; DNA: TGTGCCAGCAGTTTCGATTTGACTAGCGGGAGTACAGATACGCAGTATTTT; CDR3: CASSFDLTSGSTDTQYF
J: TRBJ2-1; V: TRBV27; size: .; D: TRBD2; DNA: TGTGCCAGCAGTTTCTTAGCGGGAGATGATGAGCAGTTCTTC; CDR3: CASSFLAGDDEQFF
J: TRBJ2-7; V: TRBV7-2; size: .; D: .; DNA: TGTGCCAGCAGCTTAAGCCAAGCCGCCGGGGAGCAGTACTTC; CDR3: CASSLSQAAGEQYF
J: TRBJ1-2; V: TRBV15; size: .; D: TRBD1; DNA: TGTGCCACCAGCAGAGATCCTGACTGGACAGGGGGGAATGGCTACACCTTC; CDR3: CATSRDPDWTGGNGYTF
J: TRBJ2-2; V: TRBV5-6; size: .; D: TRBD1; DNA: TGTGCCAGCAGCTTCGCGGACAGGGACACCGGGGAGCTGTTTTTT; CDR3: CASSFADRDTGELFF
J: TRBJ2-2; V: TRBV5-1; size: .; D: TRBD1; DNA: TGCGCCAGCAGAGGGGACAGTTACACCGGGGAGCTGTTTTTT; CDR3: CASRGDSYTGELFF
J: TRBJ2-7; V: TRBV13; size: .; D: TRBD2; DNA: TGTGCCAGCAGCTTAGGTGGACTAGCGGGAGGCGAGCAGTACTTC; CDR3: CASSLGGLAGGEQYF
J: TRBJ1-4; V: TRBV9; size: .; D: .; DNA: TGTGCCAGCAGCGGAGGGGGTAGAGGTGAAAAACTGTTTTTT; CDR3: CASSGGGRGEKLFF
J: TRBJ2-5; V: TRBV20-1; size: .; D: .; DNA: TGCAGTGCTAGAGGCGAGAGGACCCAGTACTTC; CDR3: CSARGERTQYF
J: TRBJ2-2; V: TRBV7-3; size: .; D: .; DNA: TGTGCCAGCAGCTCCGACTCCGACGCGAACACCGGGGAGCTGTTTTTT; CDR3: CASSSDSDANTGELFF
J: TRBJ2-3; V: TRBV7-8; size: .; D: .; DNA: TGTGCCAGCAGCCCAGAGGGAGATACGCAGTATTTT; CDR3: CASSPEGDTQYF
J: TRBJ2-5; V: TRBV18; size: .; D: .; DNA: TGTGCCAGCTCACGAGAGGAGACCCAGTACTTC; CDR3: CASSREETQYF
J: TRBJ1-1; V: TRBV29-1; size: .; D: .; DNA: TGCAGCGTTACGACAGCCATGAACACTGAAGCTTTCTTT; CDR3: CSVTTAMNTEAFF
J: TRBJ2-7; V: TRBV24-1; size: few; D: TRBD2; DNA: TGTGCCACCAGTGACCGAGGGACTAGCGGGACCTACGAGCAGTACTTC; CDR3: CATSDRGTSGTYEQYF
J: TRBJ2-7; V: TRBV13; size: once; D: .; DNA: TGTGCCAGCAGCTTAGCGGCGCGGACCTACGAGCAGTACTTC; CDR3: CASSLAARTYEQYF
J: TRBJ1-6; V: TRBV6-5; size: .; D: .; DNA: TGTGCCAGCAGTTACTCCGGGGGAGGCTCACCCCTCCACTTT; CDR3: CASSYSGGGSPLHF
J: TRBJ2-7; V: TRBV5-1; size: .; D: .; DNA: TGCGCCAGCAGCTTGTGGGCAGGGGTCCGGTACGAGCAGTACTTC; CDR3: CASSLWAGVRYEQYF
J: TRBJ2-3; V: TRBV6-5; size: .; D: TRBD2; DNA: TGTGCCAGCAGTACTAGCGCCAAGAACACAGATACGCAGTATTTT; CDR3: CASSTSAKNTDTQYF
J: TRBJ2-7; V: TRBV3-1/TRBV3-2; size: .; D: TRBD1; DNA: TGTGCCAGCAGCCTCCGAGACAGGGGGCCGTACTTC; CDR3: CASSLRDRGPYF
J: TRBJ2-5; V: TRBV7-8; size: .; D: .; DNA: TGTGCCAGCAGCTTAGGAGGACTACAAGAGACCCAGTACTTC; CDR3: CASSLGGLQETQYF
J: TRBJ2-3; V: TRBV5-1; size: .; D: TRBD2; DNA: TGCGCCAGCAGGTATCCGGGACTAGCGGGAGGTGCTAATACGCAGTATTTT; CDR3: CASRYPGLAGGANTQYF
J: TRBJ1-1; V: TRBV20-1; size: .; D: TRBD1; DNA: TGCAGTGCTAGTCGACAGGGGGCAGACACTGAAGCTTTCTTT; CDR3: CSASRQGADTEAFF
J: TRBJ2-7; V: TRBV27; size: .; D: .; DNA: TGTGCCAGCAGTTTGGGCAGGTACAGCTACGAGCAGTACTTC; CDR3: CASSLGRYSYEQYF
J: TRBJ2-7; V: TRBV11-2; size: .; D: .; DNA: TGTGCCAGCAGCTCCGGAGACCAGGGGTGGTCGGGCTACGAGCAGTACTTC; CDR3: CASSSGDQGWSGYEQYF
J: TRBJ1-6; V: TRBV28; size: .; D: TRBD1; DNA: TGTGCCAGCAGTTCCCCTAGTTGGAGTCAACAGGGGATGCCCCTCCACTTT; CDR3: CASSSPSWSQQGMPLHF
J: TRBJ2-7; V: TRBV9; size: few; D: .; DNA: TGTGCCAGCAGCGGGGGACTGAGCTCCTACGAGCAGTACTTC; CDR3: CASSGGLSSYEQYF